The clone carrying this T cell receptor beta chain has only a few counts. Its antigen is currently unknown. In the library, individual cDNA molecules carried attached unique molecular identifiers. One entry per CDR3 protein results from TCRdb running MiXCR on the 5' RACE reads. The profile covers 40,000 or so distinct CDR3 sequences, with approximately 10% appearing a single time and about a fifth taken by the ten largest. CDR3 length: 15 amino acids. The ends lost 5 bases at V and 6 bases at J; junction bases unmatched: 9. Germline CDR1 is MDHEN and CDR2 is SYDVKM. This sample is part of a study of early T cells in non-severe SARS-CoV-2 infection. Study details: Unsorted whole blood bulk RNA was sequenced, with unpaired chains.

The study's findings and limits: VDJdb matching favored anti-spike CD8 responses, missing private and CD4 specificities.

The chain has TRBV28 and TRBJ2-5, with 10 bases that match TRBD1. Specimen: whole blood. This TCR came from an adult who was a healthcare worker with PCR-confirmed SARS-CoV-2 infection or an uninfected control (not recorded which). The CDR3 protein is CASSPPGQGIKTQYF. CDR3 DNA sequence: TGTGCCAGCAGTCCTCCGGGACAGGGGATCAAGACCCAGTACTTC.